The 21 T cell receptor beta chains below come from one sample, sequenced in a study of blood T cell repertoires in COVID-19. The repertoire was sequenced with immunoSEQ multiplex PCR; TCRdb's copy has only in-frame clones and lacks some. The sample shows 76,000 or so clones, roughly four fifths of them seen only once. Sequencing was done on a sample of peripheral blood. Every receptor here comes from a man aged 50 or older with acute or convalescent COVID-19.

This chain links TRBV30 with TRBJ1-1; D gene ambiguous. Per germline, CDR1 GTSNPN and CDR2 SVGIG (reference sequence). The V gene lost 2 bases and the J gene lost 1 base, with 2 bases spanning the gap. CDR3 length: 11 amino acids. This chain's CDR3 is CAWSRNTEAFF. CDR3 nucleotide sequence: TGTGCCTGGAGTCGGAACACTGAAGCTTTCTTT.

This clone was detected only once. The rearrangement links TRBV11-2 to TRBJ1-2; a possible D gene is TRBD1 (6 bases). Germline CDR1 and CDR2: SGHAT and FQNNGV. V lost 5 bases, J lost 6 bases, and 22 bases lay in between. The CDR3 has 16 amino acids. The CDR3 sequence is CASSPPDRPLSHGYTF. DNA for the CDR3: TGTGCCAGCAGCCCCCCAGACAGGCCTTTATCCCATGGCTACACCTTC.

Here the CDR3 DNA reads TGTGCCAGTAAACAGGGGGTAGGTGGCTACACCTTC. Its protein is CASKQGVGGYTF. This chain joins TRBV19 and TRBJ1-2; 8 nucleotides line up with TRBD1. Losses at the gene ends were 7 bases for V and 7 bases for J; bases not matched to a gene: 5. Per the germline V gene, CDR1 is LNHDA and CDR2 is SQIVND (reference sequence). The CDR3 contains 12 residues.

The V call is TRBV28, the J call TRBJ2-7; D is perhaps TRBD2 (5 bases). The V and J ends lost 2 bases and 0 bases respectively, with 23 bases between them. CDR1 and CDR2 from the germline V gene are MDHEN and SYDVKM. The CDR3 covers 19 residues. CDR3 DNA sequence: TGTGCCAGCAGTTTAGTGAGGGTAATAGCGAAGAACAGCTCCTACGAGCAGTACTTC. This encodes CASSLVRVIAKNSSYEQYF. Drawing the rest from reference TRBV28 and TRBJ2-7, the complete variable domain is DVKVTQSSRYLVKRTGEKVFLECVQDMDHENMFWYRQDPGLGLRLIYFSYDVKMKEKGDIPEGYSVSREKKERFSLILESASTNQTSMYLCASSLVRVIAKNSSYEQYFGPGTRLTVT.

This clone was observed a few times. J is TRBJ2-1 and V is TRBV20-1; 8 bases agree with TRBD1. The CDR3 length is 14 residues. CDR1 is DFQATT and CDR2 is SNEGSKA in the germline V gene (reference sequence). V lost 3 bases to trimming and J lost 6 bases; unmatched junction nucleotides: 7. In DNA, the CDR3 is TGCAGTGCTAGTACGGACAGGGTTGCCAATGAGCAGTTCTTC. This translates into CSASTDRVANEQFF.

This clone showed up just once. This chain links TRBV7-9 with TRBJ1-1, with 9 positions matching TRBD1. The CDR3 runs 14 residues. Per the germline V gene, CDR1 is SEHNR and CDR2 is FQNEAQ (reference sequence). V dropped 4 bases and J dropped 3; count of bases not matched to a gene: 3. In DNA, the CDR3 is TGTGCCAGCAGCTCCGGACAGGGGTACACTGAAGCTTTCTTT. It is translated as CASSSGQGYTEAFF.

The chain links TRBV3-1 (or the pseudogene TRBV3-2) to TRBJ1-5; D is undetermined. Germline V gene data show CDR1 as LGHDT and CDR2 as YNNKEL (reference sequence). The CDR3 has 14 amino acids. V lost 5 bases to trimming and J lost 2 bases, with 10 bases between them. CDR3 in amino acids: CASSDGLGNQPQHF. As DNA, the CDR3 is TGTGCCAGCAGCGACGGACTAGGCAATCAGCCCCAGCATTTT.

This clone was counted a single time. The genes are TRBV28 and TRBJ2-7, with D unclear. V lost 5 bases to trimming and J lost 1 base, with 18 bases between them. Germline V gives CDR1 MDHEN, CDR2 SYDVKM. CDR3 length: 16 residues. Here the CDR3 reads CASSPRQRQTSYEQYF. The CDR3 bases are TGTGCCAGCAGTCCCCGCCAGCGTCAGACTTCCTACGAGCAGTACTTC.

The chain links TRBV3-1 (or the pseudogene TRBV3-2) to TRBJ1-2; 7 bases are shared with TRBD1. Germline values: CDR1 LGHDT, CDR2 YNNKEL (reference sequence). This CDR3 contains 16 residues. The ends lost 3 bases at V and 4 bases at J; junction bases unmatched: 11. The CDR3 coding sequence is TGTGCCAGCAGCCACAACCCGCGAGGGACAGCCTATGGCTACACCTTC. It specifies CASSHNPRGTAYGYTF.

This chain joins TRBV7-9 and TRBJ1-6, with TRBD1 identical over 9 bases. CDR1 and CDR2 from the germline V gene are SEHNR and FQNEAQ (reference sequence). This CDR3 spans 15 amino acids. The V segment lost 5 bases and the J segment 9 bases; nucleotides outside the gene matches: 8. The CDR3 loop reads CASSPEGDRVSPLHF. For the CDR3, the DNA is TGTGCCAGCAGCCCAGAGGGGGACAGGGTTTCACCCCTCCACTTT.

V gene TRBV13 combines with J gene TRBJ1-6; D is perhaps TRBD1 (5 bases). Trimming shortened V by 5 bases and J by 0 bases, and 14 bases separated the two germline ends. The germline V gene encodes CDR1 PRHDT and CDR2 FYEKMQ (reference sequence). This CDR3 has 17 residues. For the CDR3, the DNA is TGTGCCAGCAGCGCCTCCGGGGGGAGCTCCTATAATTCACCCCTCCACTTT. It codes for CASSASGGSSYNSPLHF.

This clone was detected once. The chain couples TRBV11-2 to TRBJ1-4, with D maybe TRBD1 (5 bases). The CDR3 covers 15 residues. Germline V CDR1 and CDR2: SGHAT, FQNNGV. The V end lost 1 base, the J end lost 3 bases, and 9 bases lay between the germline ends. The chain's CDR3 is CASSLVGGANEKLFF. The CDR3 region has the DNA TGTGCCAGCAGCTTAGTTGGGGGGGCTAATGAAAAACTGTTTTTT.

The chain recombines TRBV7-2 with TRBJ1-1; the D gene is possibly TRBD1 (5 bases). Per germline, CDR1 SGHTA and CDR2 FQGNSA. The CDR3 loop spans 17 amino acids. The V and J ends lost 5 bases and 2 bases respectively, with 21 bases between them. CDR3: CASSPNLVQAKNTEAFF. CDR3 coding DNA: TGTGCCAGCAGCCCCAACCTGGTACAGGCAAAAAACACTGAAGCTTTCTTT. Drawing the rest from reference TRBV7-2 and TRBJ1-1, the complete variable domain is GAGVSQSPSNKVTEKGKDVELRCDPISGHTALYWYRQSLGQGLEFLIYFQGNSAPDKSGLPSDRFSAERTGGSVSTLTIQRTQQEDSAVYLCASSPNLVQAKNTEAFFGQGTRLTVV.

V usage is TRBV19 and J usage is TRBJ1-2; no firm D call. V lost 6 bases and J lost 3, with 11 bases in between. This CDR3 contains 13 residues. In germline, CDR1 is LNHDA, CDR2 SQIVND (reference sequence). CDR3 sequence (DNA): TGTGCCAGTAGCGTAGGGAGAGACTATGGCTACACCTTC. It encodes CASSVGRDYGYTF.

CDR3 nucleotides: TGTGCCAGCAGCTTAAACTTGTACCACGAGCAGTACTTC. The encoded protein is CASSLNLYHEQYF. The V and J genes are TRBV11-3 and TRBJ2-7, with D hard to call. Trimming stripped 2 bases from V and 5 bases from J, with 10 bases between. The CDR3 extends over 13 amino acids. Germline V CDR1 and CDR2: SGHNT, YENEEA.

V gene TRBV10-1 combines with J gene TRBJ2-2; possible D gene TRBD1, 5 bases. There are 13 residues in the CDR3. Germline V gives CDR1 WNHNN, CDR2 SYGVQD (reference sequence). V dropped 3 bases and J dropped 3 bases, with 5 bases sitting between them. The CDR3 DNA reads as TGCGCCAGCAGTGACAGGGACACCGGGGAGCTGTTTTTT. Translation: CASSDRDTGELFF.

V and J are TRBV6-5 and TRBJ2-2; D is ambiguous. CDR1 is MNHEY and CDR2 is SVGAGI in the germline V gene. Trimming stripped 2 bases from V and 2 bases from J, with 12 bases between. There are 16 residues in the CDR3. The CDR3 DNA reads TGTGCCAGCAGTTACGCCCTAGAGTTAAACACCGGGGAGCTGTTTTTT. This encodes CASSYALELNTGELFF.

This clone was picked up a small number of times. V gene TRBV30 combines with J gene TRBJ2-5; D is uncertain. The CDR3 is 14 residues long. V lost 0 bases to trimming and J lost 4 bases, with 12 bases between them. Germline loops: CDR1 GTSNPN, CDR2 SVGIG (reference sequence). CDR3 nucleotide sequence: TGTGCCTGGAGTGTACGGCAGGTGGGAGAGACCCAGTACTTC. Amino acid sequence: CAWSVRQVGETQYF.

The chain combines TRBV20-1 with TRBJ1-2; D not certain. The germline V gene has CDR1 DFQATT and CDR2 SNEGSKA (reference sequence). CDR3 size: 10 residues. V was trimmed by 6 bases and J by 8 bases, leaving 10 bases between them. CDR3 region: CSAPSGGYTF. The CDR3 DNA is TGCAGTGCCCCTAGCGGGGGCTACACCTTC.

V gene TRBV11-2 combines with J gene TRBJ2-7; the match to TRBD2 covers 11 bases. Germline V gene data show CDR1 as SGHAT and CDR2 as FQNNGV. The CDR3 runs to 15 residues. Unmatched junction bases numbered 4, after V lost 3 bases and J lost 3 bases. CDR3 amino acids: CASSLGLAEIYEQYF. For the CDR3, the DNA is TGTGCCAGCAGCTTGGGACTAGCGGAGATCTACGAGCAGTACTTC.

The J gene is TRBJ2-1, the V gene TRBV4-3, with D unresolved. V was shortened by 0 bases and J by 7 bases, with 7 bases between the two germline ends. This CDR3 has 13 amino acids. CDR1 and CDR2 from the germline V gene are LGHNA and YSLEER. CDR3 in amino acids: CASSQELRNEQFF. CDR3 bases: TGCGCCAGCAGCCAAGAATTGAGGAATGAGCAGTTCTTC.